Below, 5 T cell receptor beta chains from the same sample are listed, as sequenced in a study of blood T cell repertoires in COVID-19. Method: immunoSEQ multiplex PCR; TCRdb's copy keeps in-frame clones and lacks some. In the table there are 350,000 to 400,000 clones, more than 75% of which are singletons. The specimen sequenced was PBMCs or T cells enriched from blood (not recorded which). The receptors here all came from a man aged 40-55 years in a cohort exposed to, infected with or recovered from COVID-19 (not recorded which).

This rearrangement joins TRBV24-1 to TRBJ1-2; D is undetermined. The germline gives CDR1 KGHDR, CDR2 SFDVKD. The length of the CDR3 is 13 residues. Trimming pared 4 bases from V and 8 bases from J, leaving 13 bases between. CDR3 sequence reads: CATSDPEGLGYTF. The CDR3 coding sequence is TGTGCCACCAGTGACCCTGAGGGCCTGGGCTACACCTTC.

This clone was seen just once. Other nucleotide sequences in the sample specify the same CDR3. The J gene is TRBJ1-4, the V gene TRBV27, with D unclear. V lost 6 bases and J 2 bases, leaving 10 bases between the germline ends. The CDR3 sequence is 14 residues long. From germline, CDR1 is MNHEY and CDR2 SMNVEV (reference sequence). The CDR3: CASSRSGTNEKLFF. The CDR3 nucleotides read TGTGCCAGCAGCCGTTCGGGTACTAATGAAAAACTGTTTTTT. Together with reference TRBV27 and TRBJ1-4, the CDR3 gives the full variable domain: EAQVTQNPRYLITVTGKKLTVTCSQNMNHEYMSWYRQDPGLGLRQIYYSMNVEVTDKGDVPEGYKVSRKEKRNFPLILESPSPNQTSLYFCASSRSGTNEKLFFGSGTQLSVL.

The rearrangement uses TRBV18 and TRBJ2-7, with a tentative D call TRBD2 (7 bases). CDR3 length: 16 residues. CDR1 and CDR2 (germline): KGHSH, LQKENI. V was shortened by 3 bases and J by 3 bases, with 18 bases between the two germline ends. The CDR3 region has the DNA TGTGCCAGCTCACCCGTAACTCGGGGGGCGGGCTACGAGCAGTACTTC. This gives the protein CASSPVTRGAGYEQYF.

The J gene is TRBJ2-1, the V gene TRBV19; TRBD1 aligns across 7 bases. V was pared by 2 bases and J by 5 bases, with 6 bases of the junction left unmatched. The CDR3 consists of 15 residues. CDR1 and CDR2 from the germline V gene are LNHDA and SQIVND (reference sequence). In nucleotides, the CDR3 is TGTGCCAGTAGTATATATACCGGGACAGACAATGAGCAGTTCTTC. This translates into CASSIYTGTDNEQFF.

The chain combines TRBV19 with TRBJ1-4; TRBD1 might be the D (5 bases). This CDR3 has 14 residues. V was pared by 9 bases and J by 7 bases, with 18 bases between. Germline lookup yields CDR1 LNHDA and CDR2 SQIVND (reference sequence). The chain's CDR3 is CASGEGRAREKLFF. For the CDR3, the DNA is TGTGCCAGCGGGGAGGGCAGGGCTCGTGAAAAACTGTTTTTT.